This T cell receptor (beta chain) was found in a study of monozygotic twins with inflammatory bowel disease. Overall study findings and caveats: Separate T cell subtypes could not be resolved from one another.

Each UMI, carrying a 6-nucleotide sample barcode, came from template switching. TCRdb reprocessed the 5' RACE reads and keeps a single row for each CDR3 protein, giving no DNA. This sample contains 440,000 or so distinct CDR3 sequences. A note on this clonotype: Antigen specificity is unknown.

Germline V lookup: CDR1 MRHNA, CDR2 SNTAGT. The CDR3 length is 15 residues. This receptor was identified in a human donor with ulcerative colitis or Crohn's disease, or a healthy co-twin of an affected twin (not recorded which). This chain links TRBV6-4 with TRBJ2-1; checking the TCRdb D call of TRBD1 is not possible without DNA. Sequencing was performed on blood. This CDR3 is CASSGQGAASNEQFF.